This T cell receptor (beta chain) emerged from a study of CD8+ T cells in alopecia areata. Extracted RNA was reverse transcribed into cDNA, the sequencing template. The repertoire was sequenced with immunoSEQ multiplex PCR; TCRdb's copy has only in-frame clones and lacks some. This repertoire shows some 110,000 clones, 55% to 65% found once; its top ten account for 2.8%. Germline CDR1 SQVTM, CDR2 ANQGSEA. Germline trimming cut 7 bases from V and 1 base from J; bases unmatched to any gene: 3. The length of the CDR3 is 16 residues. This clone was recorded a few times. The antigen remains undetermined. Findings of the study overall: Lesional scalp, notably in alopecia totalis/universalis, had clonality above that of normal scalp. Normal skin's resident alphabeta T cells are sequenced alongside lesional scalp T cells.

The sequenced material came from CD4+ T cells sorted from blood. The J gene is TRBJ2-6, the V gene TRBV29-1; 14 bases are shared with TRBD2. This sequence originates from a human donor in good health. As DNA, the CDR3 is TGCAGCGGGCGGACTAGCGGGGGGTCTGGGGCCAACGTCCTGACTTTC. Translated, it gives CSGRTSGGSGANVLTF.